One T cell receptor beta chain is described in this entry. Its antigen remains unidentified. Base-call qualities are not available, and no considerably larger clone is one nucleotide away. The data stem from a study of T cell responses to AZD1222 COVID-19 vaccine (dated by TCRdb to the early 2020s). About the full investigation: A total of about 230 trial participants underwent TCR sequencing, of whom roughly 210 received two doses of AZD1222 and about 25 received two doses of the MenACWY control vaccine. Trial participants were enrolled into age subgroups of 18-55, 56-69 and 70-plus years, which contained about 150, 27 and 61 TCR-sequenced participants, respectively. Paper-wide results and their limitations: Reportedly, almost half of the unique spike-specific TCRs recognized epitopes lying outside the regions that are mutated in the B.1.351 and B.1.1.7 variants. The whole spike protein was spanned by vaccine-associated CD4 TCRs, and dominant responses were seen in regions 160-218 and 743-854. No day 14 peak-response samples were available, so repertoires were characterized only after the peak T cell response. Only five to seven AZD1222 recipients were SARS-CoV-2 seropositive at baseline, limiting conclusions about previously exposed vaccinees. In the small 56-69-year group, the increase in depth fell short of significance, most likely because of low power. After two AZD1222 doses, spike-specific TCR breadth and depth were significantly higher than at day 0 and than in MenACWY recipients. Participants were mostly white British, with more females than males. The authors suggested clonal diversity may have been underestimated.

CDR1 and CDR2 are read off the germline V gene (reference sequence) as PRHDT and FYEKMQ. Measured from the cysteine to the phenylalanine, the CDR3 is 15 residues long. The read is trimmed to its CDR3 DNA, 45 bases read in frame from base 1. Germline trimming: 6 bases from V, 2 bases from J; junction bases outside gene matches: 6. The CDR3 regions of human TCRbeta chains were subjected to immunosequencing. Per the authors' processing: TCRs in the repertoires were compared against a reference library of SARS-CoV-2-specific TCRs that had been generated with the MIRA antigen-specificity platform. Breadth meant the fraction of unique TCRs that were SARS-CoV-2-associated, whereas depth meant the fraction of total T cells that were SARS-CoV-2-associated. Using the MIRA data, each spike-specific TCR was mapped to the spike region that the TCR reacts to and placed in a CD4 or CD8 class. Log10-transformed breadth and depth values were compared by one-way ANOVA with Sidak's multiple comparisons tests. Not all clones reach the TCRdb copy of this immuneACCESS table, which keeps in-frame sequences only. Checked studies attribute under half of the gap to unresolved V genes and leave the rest unexplained. D and trimming were read from the DNA, whereas the V and J calls and clone size are those reported in that table. For this sample the table gives around 150,000 clones, of which 90% to 95% were detected only once. The ten largest clones capture approximately 1.1% of the sample.

What the time point label conveys for this sample: about 28 days (+/-7) after the second vaccine dose. AZD1222 recipients with second doses at about 4 weeks or about 12 weeks were pooled, because spike-specific TCR depth and breadth did not differ between schedules. Vaccinee samples were obtained from the UK trials COV001 and COV002, which included a single-blind randomized controlled phase 2/3 trial of AZD1222 (ChAdOx1 nCoV-19) in healthy adults. Trial participant PBMC samples were collected at day 0 and day 28 after the second dose for TCRbeta chain sequencing. This chain joins TRBV13 to TRBJ1-5; 8 middle bases align to TRBD1. This sequence originates from an adult who received the AZD1222 COVID-19 vaccine. The sequencing here drew on peripheral blood, taken 28 days after the second AZD1222 dose. The nucleotides read TGTGCCAGCAGTCTCAGGGGGCGCGGCAATCAGCCCCAGCATTTT. Translation gives CASSLRGRGNQPQHF.